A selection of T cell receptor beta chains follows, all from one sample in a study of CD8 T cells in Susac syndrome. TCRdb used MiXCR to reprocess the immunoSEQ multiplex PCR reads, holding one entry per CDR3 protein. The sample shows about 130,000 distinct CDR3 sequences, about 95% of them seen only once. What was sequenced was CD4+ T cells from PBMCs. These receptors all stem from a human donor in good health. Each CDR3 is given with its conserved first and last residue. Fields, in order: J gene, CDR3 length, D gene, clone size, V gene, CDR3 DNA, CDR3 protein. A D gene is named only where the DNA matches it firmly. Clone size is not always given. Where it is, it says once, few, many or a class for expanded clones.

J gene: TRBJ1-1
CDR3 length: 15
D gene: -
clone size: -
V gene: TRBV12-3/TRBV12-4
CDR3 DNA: TGTGCCAGCAGATACGGGGGGGGGTCGAACACTGAAGCTTTCTTT
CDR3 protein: CASRYGGGSNTEAFF

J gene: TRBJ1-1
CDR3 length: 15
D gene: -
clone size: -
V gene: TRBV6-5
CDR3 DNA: TGTGCCAGCAGTCCTCCCGGGTTTCAGAACACTGAAGCTTTCTTT
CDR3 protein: CASSPPGFQNTEAFF

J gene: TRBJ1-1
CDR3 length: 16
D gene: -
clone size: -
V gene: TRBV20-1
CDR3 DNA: TGCAGTGCTAGAGCGATAGTTGGCACACCGAACACTGAAGCTTTCTTT
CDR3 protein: CSARAIVGTPNTEAFF

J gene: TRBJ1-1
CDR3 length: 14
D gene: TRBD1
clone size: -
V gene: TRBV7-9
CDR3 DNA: TGTGCCAGCAGCCTAAGACAGGGGTCGTTTGAAGCTTTCTTT
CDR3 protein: CASSLRQGSFEAFF

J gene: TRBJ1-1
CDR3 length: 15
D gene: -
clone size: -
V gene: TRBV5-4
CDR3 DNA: TGTGCCAGCAGCTTAGGAGGGATGATGAACACTGAAGCTTTCTTT
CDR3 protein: CASSLGGMMNTEAFF

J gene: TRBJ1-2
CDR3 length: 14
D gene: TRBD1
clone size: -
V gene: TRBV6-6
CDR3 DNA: TGTGCCAGCAGTTCCCAGGGGGGGGCCTATGGCTACACCTTC
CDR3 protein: CASSSQGGAYGYTF

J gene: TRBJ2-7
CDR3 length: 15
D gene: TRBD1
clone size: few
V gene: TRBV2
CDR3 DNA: TGTGCCAGCAGTGACCTGGGGACAGCGTCCTACGAGCAGTACTTC
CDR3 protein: CASSDLGTASYEQYF

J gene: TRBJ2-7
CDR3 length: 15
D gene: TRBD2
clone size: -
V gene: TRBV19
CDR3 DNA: TGTGCCAGTAGTCCAGCGGGAGGGCCTTCCTACGAGCAGTACTTC
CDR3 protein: CASSPAGGPSYEQYF

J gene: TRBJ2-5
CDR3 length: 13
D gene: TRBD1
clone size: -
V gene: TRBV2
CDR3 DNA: TGTGCCAGCACCACAGGGGGCCAAGAGACCCAGTACTTC
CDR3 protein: CASTTGGQETQYF

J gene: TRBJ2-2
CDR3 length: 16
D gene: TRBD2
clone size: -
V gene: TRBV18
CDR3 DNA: TGTGCCAGCTCATTGAGACTAGCGGGAGACACCGGGGAGCTGTTTTTT
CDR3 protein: CASSLRLAGDTGELFF

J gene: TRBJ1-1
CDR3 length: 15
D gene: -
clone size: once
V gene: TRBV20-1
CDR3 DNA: TGCAGTCTACCCCACGACGGGGCCTCGAACACTGAAGCTTTCTTT
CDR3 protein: CSLPHDGASNTEAFF

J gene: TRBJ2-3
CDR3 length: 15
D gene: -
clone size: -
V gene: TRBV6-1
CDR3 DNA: TGTGCCAGCAGTGCCTACAGGGTAGGAAAAAATACGCAGTATTTT
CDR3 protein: CASSAYRVGKNTQYF

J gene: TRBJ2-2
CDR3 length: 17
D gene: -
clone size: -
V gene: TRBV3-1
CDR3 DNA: TGTGCCAGCAGCCAAAGCCCGGGACTCGAGAACACCGGGGAGCTGTTTTTT
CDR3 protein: CASSQSPGLENTGELFF

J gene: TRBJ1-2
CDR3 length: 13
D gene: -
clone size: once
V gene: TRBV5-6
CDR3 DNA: TGTGCCAGCAGCTTGTCTCAGGGTTATGGCTACACCTTC
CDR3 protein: CASSLSQGYGYTF

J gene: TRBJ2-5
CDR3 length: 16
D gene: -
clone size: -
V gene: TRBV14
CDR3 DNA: TGTGCCAGCAGTCCCGGGACTGTCCCCATCGCTGGGACCCAGTACTTC
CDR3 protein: CASSPGTVPIAGTQYF

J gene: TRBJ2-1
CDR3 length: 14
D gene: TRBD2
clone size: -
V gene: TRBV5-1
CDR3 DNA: TGCGCCAGCGGAACTAGCGGGAGGAGTTATGAGCAGTTCTTC
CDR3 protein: CASGTSGRSYEQFF

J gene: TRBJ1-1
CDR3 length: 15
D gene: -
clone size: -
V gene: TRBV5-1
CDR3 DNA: TGCGCCAGCAGCTTGTTAGGGTCTGCGAACACTGAAGCTTTCTTT
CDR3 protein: CASSLLGSANTEAFF

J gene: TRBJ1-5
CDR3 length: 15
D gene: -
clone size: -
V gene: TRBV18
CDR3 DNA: TGTGCCAGCTCACCACAGGGGAAATTCGATCAGCCCCAGCATTTT
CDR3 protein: CASSPQGKFDQPQHF

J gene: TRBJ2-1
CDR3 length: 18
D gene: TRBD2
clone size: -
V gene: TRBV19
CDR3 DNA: TGTGCCAGTAGTAGTTGGGGTTCGGCGGGAGGGCGGAGTAATGAGCAGTTCTTC
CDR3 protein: CASSSWGSAGGRSNEQFF

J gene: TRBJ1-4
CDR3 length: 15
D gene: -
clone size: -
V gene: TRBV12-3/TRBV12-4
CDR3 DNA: TGTGCCAGCAGTCTACAGGGTAAAACTAATGAAAAACTGTTTTTT
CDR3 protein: CASSLQGKTNEKLFF

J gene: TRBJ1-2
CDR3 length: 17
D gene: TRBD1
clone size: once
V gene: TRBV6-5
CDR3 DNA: TGTGCCAGCAGTTACTCGGGGGGTAGCTCGGACAGGGACGGCTACACCTTC
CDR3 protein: CASSYSGGSSDRDGYTF

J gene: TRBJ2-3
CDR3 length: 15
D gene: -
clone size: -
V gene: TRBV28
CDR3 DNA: TGTGCCAGCAGTGGGCAGGGGTCTAGCACAGATACGCAGTATTTT
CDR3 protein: CASSGQGSSTDTQYF

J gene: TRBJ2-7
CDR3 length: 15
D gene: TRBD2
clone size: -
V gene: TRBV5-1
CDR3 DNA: TGCGCCAGCAGCTTGGCTGGCGGGAGTATCAACGAGCAGTACTTC
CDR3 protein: CASSLAGGSINEQYF

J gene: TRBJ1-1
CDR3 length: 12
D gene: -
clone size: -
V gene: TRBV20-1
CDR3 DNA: TGCAGTGCCAGCCCCCGGGGGACTGAAGCTTTCTTT
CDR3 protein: CSASPRGTEAFF

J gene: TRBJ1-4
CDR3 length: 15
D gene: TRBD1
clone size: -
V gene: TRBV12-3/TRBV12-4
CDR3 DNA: TGTGCCAGCAGCCGGAACAGGGGGACTAATGAAAAACTGTTTTTT
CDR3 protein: CASSRNRGTNEKLFF

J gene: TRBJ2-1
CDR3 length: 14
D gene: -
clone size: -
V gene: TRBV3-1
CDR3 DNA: TGTGCCAGCAGCCAGGCAGGTTACTACAATGAGCAGTTCTTC
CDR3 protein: CASSQAGYYNEQFF

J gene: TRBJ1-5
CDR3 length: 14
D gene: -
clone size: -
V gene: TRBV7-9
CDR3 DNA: TGTGCCAGCAGCCCCGGGAATAGCAATCAGCCCCAGCATTTT
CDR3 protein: CASSPGNSNQPQHF

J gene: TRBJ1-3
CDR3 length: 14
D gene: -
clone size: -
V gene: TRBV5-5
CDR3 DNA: TGTGCCAGCAGCTTAAGGGGTGGTGGAAACACCATATATTTT
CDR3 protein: CASSLRGGGNTIYF

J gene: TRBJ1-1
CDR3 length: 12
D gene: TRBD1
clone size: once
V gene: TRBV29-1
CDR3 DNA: TGCAGCGTGGGGGAGGGGGCAACTGAAGCTTTCTTT
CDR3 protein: CSVGEGATEAFF

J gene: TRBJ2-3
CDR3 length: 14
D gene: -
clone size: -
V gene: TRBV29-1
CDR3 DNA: TGCAGCGTTGAAGTAAGGGGACTTGGAGATACGCAGTATTTT
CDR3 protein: CSVEVRGLGDTQYF

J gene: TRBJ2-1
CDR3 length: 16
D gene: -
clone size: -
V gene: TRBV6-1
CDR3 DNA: TGTGCCAGCAGCAAGCACGGACTTAGCTCCTACAATGAGCAGTTCTTC
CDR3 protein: CASSKHGLSSYNEQFF